The TCR beta chain under discussion was sequenced for a study of T cell repertoires in cytomegalovirus infection. In the study overall: The public TCR beta signatures pointed to both CMV infection and matching HLA type.

This clonotype was seen only a few times. Its target is unknown. The CDR3 sequence is 12 residues long. Germline V gives CDR1 SGHAT, CDR2 FQNNGV. V shed 5 bases and J shed 2 bases, with 6 bases lying between them. A single record per CDR3 protein comes from TCRdb applying MiXCR to the reads. The table shows approximately 110,000 distinct CDR3 sequences, with around a tenth occurring only once. The study, taken as a whole, reports: What dominated the ex vivo response were HLA-C-restricted CMV-specific TCR beta clonotypes. CMV carriers having the relevant HLA were flagged by cumulative public TCR beta family frequency.

The chain combines TRBV11-2 with TRBJ1-1; D remains unclear. This TCR came from a human donor in good health (CMV status not recorded). Some clones in this sample may be carry-over from other donors' samples. Sequencing input: PBMCs, sequenced either directly or after in vitro stimulation (not recorded which). In nucleotides, the CDR3 is TGTGCCAGCAGCCGCAGTAACACTGAAGCTTTCTTT. Translation: CASSRSNTEAFF.